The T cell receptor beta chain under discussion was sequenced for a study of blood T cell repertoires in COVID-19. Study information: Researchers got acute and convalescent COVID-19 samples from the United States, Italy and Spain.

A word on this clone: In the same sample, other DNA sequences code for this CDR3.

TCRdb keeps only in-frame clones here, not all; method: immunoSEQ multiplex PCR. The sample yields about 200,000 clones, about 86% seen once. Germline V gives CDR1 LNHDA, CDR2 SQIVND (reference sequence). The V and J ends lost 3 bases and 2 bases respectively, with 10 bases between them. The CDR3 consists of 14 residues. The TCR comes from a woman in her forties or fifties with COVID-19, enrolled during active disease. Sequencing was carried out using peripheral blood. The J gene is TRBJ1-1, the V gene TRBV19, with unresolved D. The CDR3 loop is CASSIGGVNTEAFF. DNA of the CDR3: TGTGCCAGTAGTATCGGCGGAGTTAACACTGAAGCTTTCTTT.